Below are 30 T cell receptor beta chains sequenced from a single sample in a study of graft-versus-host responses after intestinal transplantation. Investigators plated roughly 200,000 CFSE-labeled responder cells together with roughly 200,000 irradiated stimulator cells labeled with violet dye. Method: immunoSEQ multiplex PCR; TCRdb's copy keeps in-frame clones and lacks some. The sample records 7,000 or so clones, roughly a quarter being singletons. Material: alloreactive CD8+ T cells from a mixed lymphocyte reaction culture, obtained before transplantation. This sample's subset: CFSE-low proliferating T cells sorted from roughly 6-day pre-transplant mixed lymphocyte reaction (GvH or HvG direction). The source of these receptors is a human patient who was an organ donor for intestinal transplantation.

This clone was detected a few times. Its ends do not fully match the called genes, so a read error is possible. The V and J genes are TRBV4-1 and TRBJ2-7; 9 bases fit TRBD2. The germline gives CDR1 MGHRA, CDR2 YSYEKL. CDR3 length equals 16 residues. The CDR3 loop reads CASSQDGLAGNYEQYF. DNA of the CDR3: TGTGCCAGCAGCCAAGATGGTCTAGCGGGGAACTACGAGCAGTACTTC.

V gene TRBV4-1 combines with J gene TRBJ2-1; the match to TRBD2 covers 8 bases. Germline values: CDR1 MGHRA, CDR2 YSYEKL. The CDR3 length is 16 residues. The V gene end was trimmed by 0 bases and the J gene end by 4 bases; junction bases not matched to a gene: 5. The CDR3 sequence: CASSQDRGLAYNEQFF. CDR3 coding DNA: TGCGCCAGCAGCCAAGATCGTGGACTAGCTTACAATGAGCAGTTCTTC.

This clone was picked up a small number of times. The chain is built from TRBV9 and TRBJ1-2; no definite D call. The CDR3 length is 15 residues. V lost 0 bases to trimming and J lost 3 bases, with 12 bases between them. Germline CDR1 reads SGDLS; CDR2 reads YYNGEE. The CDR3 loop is CASSVGVGGDYGYTF. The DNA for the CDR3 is TGTGCCAGCAGCGTAGGCGTAGGAGGCGACTATGGCTACACCTTC.

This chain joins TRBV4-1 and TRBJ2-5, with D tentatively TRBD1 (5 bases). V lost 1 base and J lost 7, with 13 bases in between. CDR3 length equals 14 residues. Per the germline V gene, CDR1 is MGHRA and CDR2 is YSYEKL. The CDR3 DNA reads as TGCGCCAGCAGCCAAGCGTGGGGCATTGGGACCCAGTACTTC. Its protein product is CASSQAWGIGTQYF.

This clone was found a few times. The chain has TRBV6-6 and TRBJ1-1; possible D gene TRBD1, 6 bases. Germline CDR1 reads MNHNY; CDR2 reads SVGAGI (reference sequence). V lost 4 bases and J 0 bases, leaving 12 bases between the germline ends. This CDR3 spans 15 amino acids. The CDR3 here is CASSWTATMNTEAFF. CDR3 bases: TGTGCCAGCAGTTGGACAGCGACGATGAACACTGAAGCTTTCTTT.

The CDR3 spells CASSHTSGSYNEQFF. CDR3 in DNA: TGTGCCAGCAGCCACACTAGCGGGAGCTACAATGAGCAGTTCTTC. J is TRBJ2-1 and V is TRBV7-9; 11 nucleotides align to TRBD2. V lost 5 bases to trimming and J lost 3 bases; unmatched junction nucleotides: 3. Germline lookup yields CDR1 SEHNR and CDR2 FQNEAQ (reference sequence). The CDR3 consists of 15 residues. The variable domain in full, with the rest retrieved from reference TRBV7-9 and TRBJ2-1, is DTGVSQNPRHKITKRGQNVTFRCDPISEHNRLYWYRQTLGQGPEFLTYFQNEAQLEKSRLLSDRFSAERPKGSFSTLEIQRTEQGDSAMYLCASSHTSGSYNEQFFGPGTRLTVL.

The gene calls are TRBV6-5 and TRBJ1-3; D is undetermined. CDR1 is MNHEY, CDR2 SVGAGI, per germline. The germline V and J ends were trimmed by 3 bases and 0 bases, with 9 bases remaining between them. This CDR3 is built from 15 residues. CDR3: CASSYGSGSGNTIYF. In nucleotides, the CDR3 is TGTGCCAGCAGTTATGGCAGCGGCTCTGGAAACACCATATATTTT.

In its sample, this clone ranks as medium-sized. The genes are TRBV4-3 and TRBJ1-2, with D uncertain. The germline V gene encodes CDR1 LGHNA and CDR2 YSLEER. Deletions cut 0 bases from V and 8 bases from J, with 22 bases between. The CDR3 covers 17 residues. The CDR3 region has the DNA TGCGCCAGCAGCCAAGATTCTCCGACACCCCCTCGAGGGGGCTACACCTTC. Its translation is CASSQDSPTPPRGGYTF.

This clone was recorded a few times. The CDR3 loop is CASSTPSGSTRGSSYNEQFF. As DNA, the CDR3 is TGTGCCAGCAGCACACCTAGCGGGAGTACGAGGGGGAGCTCCTACAATGAGCAGTTCTTC. The J gene is TRBJ2-1, the V gene TRBV9, with TRBD2 matching over 10 bases. This CDR3 has 20 residues. Trimming cost V 4 bases and J 0 bases; bases outside gene matches: 16. The germline gives CDR1 SGDLS, CDR2 YYNGEE.

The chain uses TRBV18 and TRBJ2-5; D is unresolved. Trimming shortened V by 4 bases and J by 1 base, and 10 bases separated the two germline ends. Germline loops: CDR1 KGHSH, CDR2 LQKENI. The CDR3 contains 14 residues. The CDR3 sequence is CASSLTRPQETQYF. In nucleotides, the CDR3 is TGTGCCAGCTCACTCACCCGGCCCCAAGAGACCCAGTACTTC.

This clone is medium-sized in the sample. The DNA of the CDR3 is TGTGCCAGCAGCGTAGACGGGGAGGTAAACTATGGCTACACCTTC. This codes for CASSVDGEVNYGYTF. V gene TRBV9 combines with J gene TRBJ1-2; D gene ambiguous. The CDR3 extends over 15 amino acids. Germline V gene data show CDR1 as SGDLS and CDR2 as YYNGEE. V gave up 0 bases and J gave up 2 bases, with 11 bases separating them.

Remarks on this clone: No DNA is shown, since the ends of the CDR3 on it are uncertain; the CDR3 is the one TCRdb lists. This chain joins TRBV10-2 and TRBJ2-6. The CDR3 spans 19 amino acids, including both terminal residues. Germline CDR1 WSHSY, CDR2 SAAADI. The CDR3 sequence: CASSTSYTSNQSRANVLTF.

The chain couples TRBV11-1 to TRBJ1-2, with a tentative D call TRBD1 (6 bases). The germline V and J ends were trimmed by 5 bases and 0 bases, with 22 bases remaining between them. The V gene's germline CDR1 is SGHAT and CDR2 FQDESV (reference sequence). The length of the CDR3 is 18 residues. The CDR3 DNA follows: TGTGCCAGCAGCCCGCAGCGCCCCGGGACAAGGCCTAACTATGGCTACACCTTC. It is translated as CASSPQRPGTRPNYGYTF.

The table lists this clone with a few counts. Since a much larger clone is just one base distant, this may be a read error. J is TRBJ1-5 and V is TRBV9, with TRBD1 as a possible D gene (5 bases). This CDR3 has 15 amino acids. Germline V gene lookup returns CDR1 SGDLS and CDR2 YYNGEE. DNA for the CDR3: TGTGCCAGCAGGGTAGCTGCGGGGGAGAATCAGCCCCAGCATTTT. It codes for CASRVAAGENQPQHF. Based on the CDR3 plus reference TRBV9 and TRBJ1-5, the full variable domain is DSGVTQTPKHLITATGQRVTLRCSPRSGDLSVYWYQQSLDQGLQFLIQYYNGEERAKGNILERFSAQQFPDLHSELNLSSLELGDSALYFCASRVAAGENQPQHFGDGTRLSIL.

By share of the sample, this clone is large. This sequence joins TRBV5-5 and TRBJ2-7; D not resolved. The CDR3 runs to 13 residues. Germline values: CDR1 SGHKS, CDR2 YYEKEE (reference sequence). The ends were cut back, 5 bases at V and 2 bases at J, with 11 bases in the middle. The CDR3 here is CASRLELAYEQYF. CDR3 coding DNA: TGTGCCAGCAGACTGGAGCTAGCCTACGAGCAGTACTTC.

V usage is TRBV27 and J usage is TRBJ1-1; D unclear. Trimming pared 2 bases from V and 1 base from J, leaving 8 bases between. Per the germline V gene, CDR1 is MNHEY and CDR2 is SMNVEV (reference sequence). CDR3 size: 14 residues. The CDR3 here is CASSLRRPNTEAFF. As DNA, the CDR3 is TGTGCCAGCAGTTTACGGCGACCGAACACTGAAGCTTTCTTT.

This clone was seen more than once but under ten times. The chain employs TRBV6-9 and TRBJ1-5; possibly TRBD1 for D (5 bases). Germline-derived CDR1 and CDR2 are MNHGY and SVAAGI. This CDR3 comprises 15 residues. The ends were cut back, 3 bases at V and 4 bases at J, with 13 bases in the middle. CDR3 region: CASSYSVGANQPQHF. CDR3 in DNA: TGTGCCAGCAGTTACTCGGTCGGGGCGAATCAGCCCCAGCATTTT.

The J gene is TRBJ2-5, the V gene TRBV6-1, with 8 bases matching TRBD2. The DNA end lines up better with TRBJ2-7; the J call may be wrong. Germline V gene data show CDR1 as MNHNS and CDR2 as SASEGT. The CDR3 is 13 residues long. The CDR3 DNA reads TGTGCCAGCAGTCTAGCGGGTCCCTACGAGCAGTACTTC. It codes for CASSLAGPYEQYF.

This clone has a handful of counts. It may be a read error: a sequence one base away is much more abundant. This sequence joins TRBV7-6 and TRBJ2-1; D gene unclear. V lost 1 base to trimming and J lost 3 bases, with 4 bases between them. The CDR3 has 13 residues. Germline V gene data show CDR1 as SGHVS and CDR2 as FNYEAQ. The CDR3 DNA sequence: TGTGCCAGCAGCTTAGGGGACTACAATGAGCAGTTCTTC. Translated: CASSLGDYNEQFF.

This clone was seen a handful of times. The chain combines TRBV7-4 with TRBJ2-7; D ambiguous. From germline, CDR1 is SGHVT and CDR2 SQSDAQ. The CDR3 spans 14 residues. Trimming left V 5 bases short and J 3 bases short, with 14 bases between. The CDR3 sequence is CASSRQRTGYEQYF. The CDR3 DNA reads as TGTGCCAGCAGCCGTCAAAGGACCGGCTACGAGCAGTACTTC. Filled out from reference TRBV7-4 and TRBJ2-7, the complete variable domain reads GAGVSQSPRYKVAKRGRDVALRCDSISGHVTLYWYRQTLGQGSEVLTYSQSDAQRDKSGRPSGRFSAERPERSVSTLKIQRTEQGDSAVYLCASSRQRTGYEQYFGPGTRLTVT.

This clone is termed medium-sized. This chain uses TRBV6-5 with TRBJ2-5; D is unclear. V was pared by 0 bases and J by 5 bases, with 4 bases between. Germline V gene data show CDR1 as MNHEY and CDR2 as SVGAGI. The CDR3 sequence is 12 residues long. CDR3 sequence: CASSYSGETQYF. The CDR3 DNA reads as TGTGCCAGCAGTTACTCAGGGGAGACCCAGTACTTC.

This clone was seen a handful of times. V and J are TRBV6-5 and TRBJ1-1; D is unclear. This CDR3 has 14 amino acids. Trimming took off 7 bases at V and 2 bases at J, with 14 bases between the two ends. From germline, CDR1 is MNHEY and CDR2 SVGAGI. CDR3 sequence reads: CASTEGRRNTEAFF. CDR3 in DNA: TGTGCCAGCACAGAAGGCAGGCGCAACACTGAAGCTTTCTTT.

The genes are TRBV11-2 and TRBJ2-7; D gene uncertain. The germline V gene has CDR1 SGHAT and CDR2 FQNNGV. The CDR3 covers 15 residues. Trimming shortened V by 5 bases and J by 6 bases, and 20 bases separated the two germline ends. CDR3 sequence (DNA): TGTGCCAGCAGCCCCCCCGGTGTAGGAGTGGCCGAGCAGTACTTC. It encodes CASSPPGVGVAEQYF.

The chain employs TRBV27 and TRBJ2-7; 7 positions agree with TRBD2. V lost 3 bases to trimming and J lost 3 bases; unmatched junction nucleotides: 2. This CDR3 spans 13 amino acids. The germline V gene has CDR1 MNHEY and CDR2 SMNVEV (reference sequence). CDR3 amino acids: CASSLRENYEQYF. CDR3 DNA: TGTGCCAGCAGTTTGCGGGAGAACTACGAGCAGTACTTC.

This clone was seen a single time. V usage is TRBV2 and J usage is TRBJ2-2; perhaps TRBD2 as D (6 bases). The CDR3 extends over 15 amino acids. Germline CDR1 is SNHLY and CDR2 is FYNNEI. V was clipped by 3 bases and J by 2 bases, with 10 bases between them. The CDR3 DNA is TGTGCCAGCAGTGACCGGAGGGTTAACACCGGGGAGCTGTTTTTT. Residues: CASSDRRVNTGELFF.

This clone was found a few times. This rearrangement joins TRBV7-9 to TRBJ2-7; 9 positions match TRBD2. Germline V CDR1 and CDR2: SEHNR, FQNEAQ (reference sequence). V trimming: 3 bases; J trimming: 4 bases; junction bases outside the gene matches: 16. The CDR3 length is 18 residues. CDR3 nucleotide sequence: TGTGCCAGCAGCTTGGGCCCACCTAGCGGGATTTGGTATTACGAGCAGTACTTC. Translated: CASSLGPPSGIWYYEQYF.

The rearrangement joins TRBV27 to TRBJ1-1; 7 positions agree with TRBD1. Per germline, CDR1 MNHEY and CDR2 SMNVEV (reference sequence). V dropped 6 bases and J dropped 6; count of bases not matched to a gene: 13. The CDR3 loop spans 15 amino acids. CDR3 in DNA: TGTGCCAGCAGACTATTTTCGGACAGGTACTCTGAAGCTTTCTTT. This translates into CASRLFSDRYSEAFF.

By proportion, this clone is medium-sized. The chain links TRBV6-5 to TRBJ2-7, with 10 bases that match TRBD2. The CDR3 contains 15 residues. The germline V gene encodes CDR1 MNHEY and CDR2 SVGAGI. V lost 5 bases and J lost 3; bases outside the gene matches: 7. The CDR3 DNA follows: TGTGCCAGCAGTCCGGGACTAGCGTCGGGCTACGAGCAGTACTTC. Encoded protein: CASSPGLASGYEQYF.

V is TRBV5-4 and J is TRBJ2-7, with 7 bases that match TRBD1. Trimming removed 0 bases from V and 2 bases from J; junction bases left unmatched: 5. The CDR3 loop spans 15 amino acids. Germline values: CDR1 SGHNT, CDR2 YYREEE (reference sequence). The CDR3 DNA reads TGTGCCAGCAGCTTGGCCGGCAGGGGGACCTACGAGCAGTACTTC. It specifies CASSLAGRGTYEQYF.

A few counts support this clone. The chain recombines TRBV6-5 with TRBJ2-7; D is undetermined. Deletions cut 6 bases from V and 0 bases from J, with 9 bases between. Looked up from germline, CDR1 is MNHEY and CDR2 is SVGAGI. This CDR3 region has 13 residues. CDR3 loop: CASSPRSSYEQYF. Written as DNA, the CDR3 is TGTGCCAGCAGCCCAAGGAGCTCCTACGAGCAGTACTTC.